Here is one T cell receptor (beta chain) with its context. The read is 3 residues too short to cover the CDR3 end, so that end is filled in from the germline J gene. The source of the sample is a study of T cells in women clearing cervical HPV infection. The germline gives CDR1 DFQATT, CDR2 SNEGSKA (reference sequence). The length of the CDR3 is 14 residues. Clones were read by immunoSEQ multiplex PCR, and TCRdb kept only the in-frame ones, dropping some. This table holds around 15,000 clones. The sequence derives from a woman aged 18-69 years with a cervical HPV16 infection that either progressed to CIN3+ or cleared (not recorded which). The sample consisted of blood buffy coat. The V and J genes are TRBV20-1 and TRBJ2-4; 11 bases are shared with TRBD2. CDR3 in amino acids: CSAPPNSGGGAQYF. The CDR3 DNA, read in part, is TGCAGTGCCCCCCCTAATAGCGGGGGGGGTGCT.